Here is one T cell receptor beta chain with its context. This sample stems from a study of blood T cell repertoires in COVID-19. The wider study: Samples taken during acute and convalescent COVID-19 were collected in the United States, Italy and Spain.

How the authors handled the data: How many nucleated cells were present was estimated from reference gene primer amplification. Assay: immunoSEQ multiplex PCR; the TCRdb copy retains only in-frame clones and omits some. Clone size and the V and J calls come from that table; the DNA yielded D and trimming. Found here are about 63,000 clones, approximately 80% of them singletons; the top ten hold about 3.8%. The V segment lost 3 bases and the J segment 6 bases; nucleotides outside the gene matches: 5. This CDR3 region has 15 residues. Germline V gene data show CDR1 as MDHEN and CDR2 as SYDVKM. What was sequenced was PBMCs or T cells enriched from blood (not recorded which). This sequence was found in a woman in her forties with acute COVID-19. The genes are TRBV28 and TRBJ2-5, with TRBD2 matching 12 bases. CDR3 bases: TGTGCCAGCAGTTTCTCTAGCGGGAGGGCTAAGACCCAGTACTTC. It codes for CASSFSSGRAKTQYF. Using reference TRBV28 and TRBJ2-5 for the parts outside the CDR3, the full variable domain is DVKVTQSSRYLVKRTGEKVFLECVQDMDHENMFWYRQDPGLGLRLIYFSYDVKMKEKGDIPEGYSVSREKKERFSLILESASTNQTSMYLCASSFSSGRAKTQYFGPGTRLLVL.